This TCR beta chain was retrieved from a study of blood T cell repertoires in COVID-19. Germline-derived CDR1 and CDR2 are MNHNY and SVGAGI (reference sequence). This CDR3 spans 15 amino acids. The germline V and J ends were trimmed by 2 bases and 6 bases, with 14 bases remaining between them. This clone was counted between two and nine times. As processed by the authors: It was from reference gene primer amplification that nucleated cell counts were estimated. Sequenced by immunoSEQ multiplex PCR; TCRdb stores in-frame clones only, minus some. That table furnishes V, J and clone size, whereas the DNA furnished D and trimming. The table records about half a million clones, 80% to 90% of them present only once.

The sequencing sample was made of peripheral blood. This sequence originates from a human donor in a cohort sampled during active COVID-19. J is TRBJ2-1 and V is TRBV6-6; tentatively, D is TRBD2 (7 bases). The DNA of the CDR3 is TGTGCCAGCAGTTACATGGACAGCGGGGTCAATGAGCAGTTCTTC. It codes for CASSYMDSGVNEQFF.